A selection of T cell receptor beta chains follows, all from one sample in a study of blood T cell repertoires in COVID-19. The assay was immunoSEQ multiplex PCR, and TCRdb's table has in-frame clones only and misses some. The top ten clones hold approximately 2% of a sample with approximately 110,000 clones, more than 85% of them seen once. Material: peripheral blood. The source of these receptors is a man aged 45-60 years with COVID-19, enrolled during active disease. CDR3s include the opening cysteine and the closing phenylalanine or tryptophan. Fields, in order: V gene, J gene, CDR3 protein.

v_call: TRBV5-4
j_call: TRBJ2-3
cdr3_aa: CASSFYLGGQYTQYF

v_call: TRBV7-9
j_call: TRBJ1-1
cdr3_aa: CASSLEGNTEAFF

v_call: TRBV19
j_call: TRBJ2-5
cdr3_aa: CASSAHSRIETQYF

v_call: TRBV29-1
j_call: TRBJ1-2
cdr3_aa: CSVERSGGYTF

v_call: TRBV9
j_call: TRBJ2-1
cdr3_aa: CASSISGSNNEQFF

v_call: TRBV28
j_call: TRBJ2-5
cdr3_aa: CASSLYGSQETQYF

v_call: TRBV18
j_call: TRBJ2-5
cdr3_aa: CASSTLTSLQETQYF

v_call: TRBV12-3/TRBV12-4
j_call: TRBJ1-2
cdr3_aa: CASGRGGFYGYTF

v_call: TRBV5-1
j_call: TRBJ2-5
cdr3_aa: CASSLQETQYF

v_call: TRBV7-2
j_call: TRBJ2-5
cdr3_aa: CASSLGAVQETQYF

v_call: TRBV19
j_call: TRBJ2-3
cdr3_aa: CASSSLADTDTQYF

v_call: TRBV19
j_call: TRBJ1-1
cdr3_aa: CASSRRPAGGLNTEAFF

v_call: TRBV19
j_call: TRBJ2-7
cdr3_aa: CASSPQTGVGEQYF

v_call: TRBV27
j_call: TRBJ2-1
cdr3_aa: CASSLDRALDEQFF

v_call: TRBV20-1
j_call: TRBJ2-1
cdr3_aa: CSASSYQGRWNEQFF

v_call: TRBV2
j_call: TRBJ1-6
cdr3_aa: CASSDRGIGSPLHF

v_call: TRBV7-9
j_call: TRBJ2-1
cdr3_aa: CASSNPRGAGISYNEQFF

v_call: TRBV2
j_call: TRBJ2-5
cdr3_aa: CASRRQGRETQYF

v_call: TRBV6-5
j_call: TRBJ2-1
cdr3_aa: CASSWGRPSYNEQFF

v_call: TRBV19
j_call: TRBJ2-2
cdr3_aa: CASSMNGRRGTGELFF

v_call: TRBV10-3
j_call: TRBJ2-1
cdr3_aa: CAISTEVMSSYNEQFF

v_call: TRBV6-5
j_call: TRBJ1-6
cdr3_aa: CASSSWQGYNSPLHF

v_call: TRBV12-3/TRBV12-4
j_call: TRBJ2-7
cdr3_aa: CASSLGAYEQYF

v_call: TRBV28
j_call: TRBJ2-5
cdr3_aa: CATTRAETQYF

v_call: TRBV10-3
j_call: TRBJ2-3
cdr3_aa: CATTGTGWADTQYF

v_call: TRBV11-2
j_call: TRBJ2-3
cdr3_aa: CASSPGGGTDTQYF

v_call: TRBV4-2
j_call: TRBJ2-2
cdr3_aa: CASSISRWNTGELFF

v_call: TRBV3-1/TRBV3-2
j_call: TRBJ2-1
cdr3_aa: CASSQPSGRRYNEQFF

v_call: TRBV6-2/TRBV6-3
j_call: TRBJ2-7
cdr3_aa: CASSLHRYEQYF

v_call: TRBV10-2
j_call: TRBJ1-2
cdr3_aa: CASNPMWQGARLNYGYTF

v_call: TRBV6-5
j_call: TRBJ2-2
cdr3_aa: CATFDRNTGELFF

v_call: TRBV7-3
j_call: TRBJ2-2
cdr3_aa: CASRRGGYTGELFF

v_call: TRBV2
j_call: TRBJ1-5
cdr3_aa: CASSHNYPGGILHF

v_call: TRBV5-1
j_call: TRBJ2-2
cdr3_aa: CASVGTSGNTGELFF

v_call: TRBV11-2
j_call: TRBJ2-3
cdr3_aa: CASSLEPLNTGYF

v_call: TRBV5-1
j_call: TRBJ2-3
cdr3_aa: CASSPSGGGDTQYF

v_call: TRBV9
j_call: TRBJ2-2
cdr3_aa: CASSVNRGSLFF

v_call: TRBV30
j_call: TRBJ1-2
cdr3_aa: CAWGQGPSYVWYTF

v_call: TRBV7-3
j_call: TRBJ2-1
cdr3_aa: CASSQGLEWNEQFF

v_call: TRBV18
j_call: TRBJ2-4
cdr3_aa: CASSPQVAKNIQYF

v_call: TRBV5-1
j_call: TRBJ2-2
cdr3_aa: CASSLAWAGASNTGELFF

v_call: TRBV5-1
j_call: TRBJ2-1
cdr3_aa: CASSFRVDRERYNEQFF

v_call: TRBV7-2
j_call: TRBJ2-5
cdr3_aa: CASSSRVARETQYF

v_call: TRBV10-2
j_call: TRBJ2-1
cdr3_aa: CASSEFLTSGSPNEQFF

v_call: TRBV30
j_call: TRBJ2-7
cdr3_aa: CAWTAEGEQYF

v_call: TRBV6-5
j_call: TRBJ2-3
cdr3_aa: CASTLPGGTDTQYF

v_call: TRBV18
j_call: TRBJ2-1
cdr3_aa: CASSPSTYNEQFF

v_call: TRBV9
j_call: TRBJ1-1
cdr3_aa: CASSVALGTEAFF

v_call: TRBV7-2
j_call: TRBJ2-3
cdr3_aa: CASSLSVGGTDTQYF

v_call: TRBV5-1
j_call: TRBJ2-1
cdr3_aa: CASSLGAENEQFF

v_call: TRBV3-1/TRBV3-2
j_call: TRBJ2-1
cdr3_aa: CASSQTLGGRNNEQFF

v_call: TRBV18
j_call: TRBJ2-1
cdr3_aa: CASSPRDRVGNNEQFF

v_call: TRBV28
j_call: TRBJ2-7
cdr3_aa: CATLRAGGYEQYF